The 32 T cell receptor beta chains below come from one sample, sequenced in a study of cytomegalovirus exposure and HLA in healthy donors. PCR employed 60 Vbeta and 13 Jbeta primers. Profiling relied on immunoSEQ multiplex PCR, and the TCRdb table lists in-frame clones only, not all of them. The profile covers 75,000 to 95,000 clones, with 60% to 70% appearing a single time and approximately 6% taken by the ten largest. The sequencing input was PBMCs. These receptors came from a woman in her thirties in good health and CMV-seronegative.

The chain recombines TRBV19 with TRBJ2-7; 15 nucleotides align to TRBD2. CDR3 length: 16 amino acids. V shed 5 bases and J 4 bases; nucleotides not matched to a gene: 6. Germline-derived CDR1 and CDR2 are LNHDA and SQIVND (reference sequence). CDR3 region: CASSSRGTSGRYEQYF. CDR3 DNA sequence: TGTGCCAGTAGTTCAAGAGGGACTAGCGGGAGGTACGAGCAGTACTTC.

J is TRBJ2-1 and V is TRBV19; 10 bases line up with TRBD1. The CDR3 covers 15 residues. V lost 6 bases and J lost 8; bases outside the gene matches: 10. Germline V gives CDR1 LNHDA, CDR2 SQIVND (reference sequence). This CDR3 is CASSQLDRGGYEQFF. CDR3 in DNA: TGTGCCAGTAGCCAGCTGGACAGGGGGGGGTATGAGCAGTTCTTC.

V is TRBV7-2 and J is TRBJ2-1, with D perhaps matching TRBD2 (6 bases). Between the trimmed V and J ends, which lost 3 bases and 0 bases, there was a span of 12 bases. The germline V gene has CDR1 SGHTA and CDR2 FQGNSA. The CDR3 contains 16 residues. The CDR3 is CASSLGLSSSYNEQFF. The DNA for the CDR3 is TGTGCCAGCAGCTTGGGACTTTCGAGCTCCTACAATGAGCAGTTCTTC.

The chain is built from TRBV7-2 and TRBJ1-2, with TRBD1 identical over 7 bases. The germline CDR1 and CDR2 sequences are SGHTA and FQGNSA. The CDR3 totals 13 residues. The J segment lost 8 bases and the V segment lost 3 bases, leaving 6 bases of the junction unmatched. CDR3 protein: CASSFSGGGGYTF. In DNA, the CDR3 is TGTGCCAGCAGCTTTTCAGGGGGAGGCGGCTACACCTTC.

The chain recombines TRBV7-2 with TRBJ1-2; TRBD1 matches 12 bases. Germline V gives CDR1 SGHTA, CDR2 FQGNSA. V lost 5 bases to trimming and J lost 4 bases; unmatched junction nucleotides: 14. The length of the CDR3 is 18 residues. This CDR3 reads CASSPRGGTGGAGYGYTF. DNA of the CDR3: TGTGCCAGCAGCCCCAGGGGGGGGACAGGGGGCGCAGGCTATGGCTACACCTTC.

This clone came up a few times. The chain employs TRBV28 and TRBJ1-6; tentatively, D is TRBD1 (6 bases). Germline CDR1 MDHEN, CDR2 SYDVKM. V shed 3 bases and J shed 11 bases, with 11 bases lying between them. The CDR3 extends over 13 amino acids. DNA for the CDR3: TGTGCCAGCAGTTTCAGGGGTAGAGCACCCCTCCACTTT. It is translated as CASSFRGRAPLHF. The variable domain in full, completed from reference TRBV28 and TRBJ1-6, reads DVKVTQSSRYLVKRTGEKVFLECVQDMDHENMFWYRQDPGLGLRLIYFSYDVKMKEKGDIPEGYSVSREKKERFSLILESASTNQTSMYLCASSFRGRAPLHFGNGTRLTVT.

The chain has TRBV6-6 and TRBJ2-5; 7 bases are a match to TRBD1. CDR3 length: 16 amino acids. Germline V gene data show CDR1 as MNHNY and CDR2 as SVGAGI (reference sequence). The ends lost 5 bases at V and 9 bases at J; junction bases unmatched: 18. CDR3 bases: TGTGCCAGCAGTCCTCCGGGACAGTTTTTAAAGGTGCCCCAGTACTTC. It yields the protein CASSPPGQFLKVPQYF.

The V gene is TRBV5-1, the J gene TRBJ2-1; TRBD1 agrees at 8 bases. The CDR3 extends over 15 amino acids. Losses at the gene ends were 7 bases for V and 7 bases for J; bases not matched to a gene: 13. CDR1 and CDR2 from the germline V gene are SGHRS and YFSETQ. The DNA of the CDR3 is TGCGCCAGCGCGGCGGCAGGGGGCAGTAGGAATGAGCAGTTCTTC. Protein product: CASAAAGGSRNEQFF.

This chain connects TRBV7-8 to TRBJ2-1, with 15 positions matching TRBD2. This CDR3 is 16 amino acids long. The trim removed 1 base at V and 9 bases at J, leaving 4 bases unmatched. The germline CDR1 and CDR2 sequences are SGHVS and FQNEAQ. In nucleotides, the CDR3 is TGTGCCAGCAGCTTAGAGGGACTAGCGGGAGGATTTGAGCAGTTCTTC. Translating gives CASSLEGLAGGFEQFF.

In its sample, this clone ranks as medium-sized. The identical CDR3 is also encoded by other nucleotide sequences in the sample. Written as DNA, the CDR3 is TGTGCCAGCAGTGAGGGCCTATCCTACGAGCAGTACTTC. Residues: CASSEGLSYEQYF. V and J are TRBV6-1 and TRBJ2-7; D remains ambiguous. Germline CDR1 and CDR2: MNHNS and SASEGT. The CDR3 consists of 13 residues. V lost 3 bases to trimming and J lost 1 base, with 7 bases between them.

This chain uses TRBV5-1 with TRBJ2-7; D might be TRBD2 (6 bases). CDR3 length: 13 amino acids. V lost 6 bases and J lost 4, with 14 bases in between. Germline V CDR1 and CDR2: SGHRS, YFSETQ. This chain's CDR3 is CASNRGGPYEQYF. CDR3 DNA: TGCGCCAGCAATAGGGGAGGACCGTACGAGCAGTACTTC.

This clone has a handful of counts. This chain joins TRBV6-1 and TRBJ2-3; the match to TRBD2 covers 9 bases. V gave up 4 bases and J gave up 7 bases; unmatched junction bases: 15. Germline V CDR1 and CDR2: MNHNS, SASEGT. There are 17 residues in the CDR3. The DNA of the CDR3 is TGTGCCAGCAGTGGCCCTAGGGGCGGGAGGGCCGAGAATACGCAGTATTTT. Protein sequence: CASSGPRGGRAENTQYF.

The J gene is TRBJ1-1, the V gene TRBV19; D uncertain. This CDR3 contains 14 residues. The germline gives CDR1 LNHDA, CDR2 SQIVND (reference sequence). V was shortened by 3 bases and J by 3 bases, with 11 bases between the two germline ends. CDR3 sequence reads: CASSIAADYTEAFF. DNA of the CDR3: TGTGCCAGTAGTATCGCGGCAGATTACACTGAAGCTTTCTTT.

The CDR3 protein is CASSLQENTEAFF. The CDR3 nucleotides read TGCGCCAGCAGCTTACAGGAGAACACTGAAGCTTTCTTT. This chain links TRBV5-1 with TRBJ1-1; the D gene is possibly TRBD1 (5 bases). V lost 2 bases and J lost 1, with 6 bases in between. The CDR3 extends over 13 amino acids. Germline V gene sequence: CDR1 SGHRS, CDR2 YFSETQ.

The chain couples TRBV25-1 to TRBJ1-4; D is possibly TRBD1 (5 bases). V shed 10 bases and J shed 0 bases, with 15 bases lying between them. In germline, CDR1 is MGHDK, CDR2 SYGVNS. This CDR3 spans 15 amino acids. This chain's CDR3 is CATRGDRATNEKLFF. CDR3 DNA: TGTGCCACTCGGGGGGATCGCGCAACTAATGAAAAACTGTTTTTT.

The table lists this clone with a count of one. V gene TRBV18 combines with J gene TRBJ1-1; 7 bases are shared with TRBD1. CDR3 length equals 15 residues. V lost 2 bases and J lost 2; bases outside the gene matches: 5. Germline V gives CDR1 KGHSH, CDR2 LQKENI. CDR3 coding DNA: TGTGCCAGCTCACCATCGGACAGGACCAACACTGAAGCTTTCTTT. This translates into CASSPSDRTNTEAFF.

In this sample, this clone turned up a few times. The V gene is TRBV5-4, the J gene TRBJ2-1; 12 bases are a match to TRBD2. This CDR3 is built from 17 residues. Germline V gives CDR1 SGHNT, CDR2 YYREEE (reference sequence). Trimming removed 1 base from V and 4 bases from J; junction bases left unmatched: 6. The CDR3 loop is CASSLLLAGGSYNEQFF. The CDR3 nucleotides read TGTGCCAGCAGCTTGTTACTAGCGGGAGGAAGTTACAATGAGCAGTTCTTC.

V is TRBV18 and J is TRBJ1-3, with no clear D. V shed 2 bases and J shed 0 bases, with 11 bases lying between them. CDR1 and CDR2 (germline): KGHSH, LQKENI. CDR3 size: 16 residues. The CDR3 DNA reads as TGTGCCAGCTCACCATCTCAGGCCACCTCTGGAAACACCATATATTTT. This translates into CASSPSQATSGNTIYF.

V usage is TRBV7-2 and J usage is TRBJ2-7; D ambiguous. The V gene's germline CDR1 is SGHTA and CDR2 FQGNSA. The CDR3 consists of 14 residues. V dropped 3 bases and J dropped 2 bases, with 11 bases sitting between them. The CDR3 protein is CASSFAASPYEQYF. CDR3 DNA: TGTGCCAGCAGCTTCGCGGCCTCACCCTACGAGCAGTACTTC.

V is TRBV27 and J is TRBJ2-1; D is undetermined. V was clipped by 3 bases and J by 2 bases, with 17 bases between them. The germline V gene encodes CDR1 MNHEY and CDR2 SMNVEV (reference sequence). The CDR3 has 17 amino acids. CDR3 region: CASSFRRRLDAYNEQFF. Here the CDR3 DNA reads TGTGCCAGCAGTTTTCGGCGTAGACTGGATGCCTACAATGAGCAGTTCTTC.

The chain combines TRBV5-1 with TRBJ2-5; the match to TRBD1 covers 7 bases. This CDR3 has 14 amino acids. V lost 5 bases and J lost 1; bases outside the gene matches: 5. CDR1 SGHRS and CDR2 YFSETQ come from the germline V gene. The CDR3 sequence is CASRSTGFQETQYF. CDR3 sequence (DNA): TGCGCCAGCAGGTCGACAGGGTTCCAAGAGACCCAGTACTTC.

This chain uses TRBV6-6 with TRBJ2-2, with 7 nucleotides matching TRBD1. The V segment lost 10 bases and the J segment 3 bases; nucleotides outside the gene matches: 2. The CDR3 length is 12 residues. Germline lookup yields CDR1 MNHNY and CDR2 SVGAGI (reference sequence). CDR3 sequence: CAIQGDTGELFF. CDR3 nucleotide sequence: TGTGCCATCCAGGGGGACACCGGGGAGCTGTTTTTT.

The chain is built from TRBV5-1 and TRBJ2-3; perhaps TRBD2 as D (6 bases). This CDR3 is 16 amino acids long. Germline-derived CDR1 and CDR2 are SGHRS and YFSETQ. The V gene lost 0 bases and the J gene lost 0 bases, with 11 bases spanning the gap. The CDR3: CASSLDAGLSTDTQYF. The DNA for the CDR3 is TGCGCCAGCAGCTTGGATGCGGGACTTAGCACAGATACGCAGTATTTT.

This clone was counted a few times. This chain connects TRBV14 to TRBJ2-7; TRBD1 matches 8 bases. V gave up 4 bases and J gave up 0 bases; unmatched junction bases: 5. The CDR3 sequence is 15 residues long. CDR1 and CDR2 (germline): SGHDN, FVKESK. The DNA of the CDR3 is TGTGCCAGCAGCCGCCGACAGGGGAGCTCCTACGAGCAGTACTTC. Translation gives CASSRRQGSSYEQYF.

This clone showed up just a few times. This rearrangement joins TRBV7-2 to TRBJ2-5; TRBD2 matches 9 bases. The germline gives CDR1 SGHTA, CDR2 FQGNSA. This CDR3 is 15 amino acids long. With 6 bases clipped from V and 7 bases from J, the junction kept 12 bases outside the gene matches. The CDR3 DNA reads TGTGCCAGCAGGTCCTCGGCGGGAGGGCAGGTGACCCAGTACTTC. This translates into CASRSSAGGQVTQYF. Variable domain in full (rest from reference TRBV7-2 and TRBJ2-5): GAGVSQSPSNKVTEKGKDVELRCDPISGHTALYWYRQSLGQGLEFLIYFQGNSAPDKSGLPSDRFSAERTGGSVSTLTIQRTQQEDSAVYLCASRSSAGGQVTQYFGPGTRLLVL.

The rearrangement uses TRBV11-2 and TRBJ1-1; D possibly corresponds to TRBD1 (5 bases). This CDR3 contains 14 residues. Germline V gene data show CDR1 as SGHAT and CDR2 as FQNNGV. The V end was cut by 1 base, the J end by 4 bases, with 10 bases between. CDR3 coding DNA: TGTGCCAGCAGCTTAGGACGACAGAGCACTGAAGCTTTCTTT. It codes for CASSLGRQSTEAFF.

This chain links TRBV11-2 with TRBJ1-1; no clear D. Germline V gene lookup returns CDR1 SGHAT and CDR2 FQNNGV. The V and J ends lost 1 base and 4 bases respectively, with 7 bases between them. There are 13 residues in the CDR3. The CDR3 DNA sequence: TGTGCCAGCAGCTTAGCCAGGCTCACTGAAGCTTTCTTT. Residues: CASSLARLTEAFF.

The chain carries TRBV2 and TRBJ1-2, with 8 bases matching TRBD1. In germline, CDR1 is SNHLY, CDR2 FYNNEI. This CDR3 has 13 amino acids. The V gene end was trimmed by 3 bases and the J gene end by 6 bases; junction bases not matched to a gene: 3. The CDR3 region is CASSDRGPDGYTF. Here the CDR3 DNA reads TGTGCCAGCAGTGACAGGGGGCCCGATGGCTACACCTTC.

The J gene is TRBJ2-7, the V gene TRBV4-2, with unresolved D. V was pared by 4 bases and J by 4 bases, with 8 bases between. The CDR3 loop spans 12 amino acids. Germline CDR1 reads LGHNA; CDR2 reads YNFKEQ. The CDR3: CASSREPYEQYF. CDR3 DNA sequence: TGTGCCAGCAGCCGTGAGCCGTACGAGCAGTACTTC.

In this sample, this clone turned up a few times. This chain connects TRBV30 to TRBJ2-3, with 12 bases aligning to TRBD1. With 1 base clipped from V and 4 bases from J, the junction kept 3 bases outside the gene matches. This CDR3 is 15 amino acids long. Germline CDR1 and CDR2: GTSNPN and SVGIG (reference sequence). CDR3 residues: CAWSGRDRGPDTQYF. In DNA form, the CDR3 reads TGTGCCTGGAGTGGCCGGGACAGGGGGCCAGATACGCAGTATTTT.

This clone was observed a handful of times. The V call is TRBV19, the J call TRBJ1-3, with D perhaps TRBD1 (6 bases). V was cut by 5 bases and J by 0 bases, with 8 bases left in between. CDR1 is LNHDA and CDR2 is SQIVND in the germline V gene (reference sequence). This CDR3 region has 14 residues. Here the CDR3 reads CASSPQGSGNTIYF. The CDR3 DNA is TGTGCCAGTAGTCCACAGGGCTCTGGAAACACCATATATTTT.

Only a few counts were recorded for this clone. The J gene is TRBJ1-1, the V gene TRBV19; TRBD1 might be the D (6 bases). The germline gives CDR1 LNHDA, CDR2 SQIVND (reference sequence). Deletions cut 3 bases from V and 3 bases from J, with 11 bases between. The CDR3 loop spans 14 amino acids. The CDR3 here is CASSIRGTDTEAFF. In DNA, the CDR3 is TGTGCCAGTAGTATCAGGGGTACAGACACTGAAGCTTTCTTT.